These 2 T cell receptor beta chains were all obtained from the same sample, sequenced in a study of T cell clusters in autoimmune cytopenias. Roughly 38,000 genome equivalents of blood DNA were amplified for TRB. TRB was amplified by touch-down multiplex PCR, primer pools A and B combined. TCRdb re-called the multiplex PCR reads; every CDR3 protein appears as one record, without DNA. This table holds thousands of distinct CDR3 sequences. This sample also appeared in a second study, on T cell repertoires in aging, cancer and after chemotherapy.

The specimen sequenced was peripheral blood. These receptors all come from a human donor in good health.

The chain couples TRBV11-1 to TRBJ1-2. Germline V gene sequence: CDR1 SGHAT, CDR2 FQDESV (reference sequence). The CDR3 has 14 residues. CDR3 region: CASSFLSGSYGYTF.

V usage is TRBV12-3 or TRBV12-4 and J usage is TRBJ2-3. There are 12 residues in the CDR3. CDR3 protein: CASTPRKDTQYF.